This TCR beta chain is drawn from a study of cytomegalovirus exposure and HLA in healthy donors. The V segment lost 4 bases and the J segment 4 bases; nucleotides outside the gene matches: 13. Germline values: CDR1 MNHNS, CDR2 SASEGT. The CDR3 is 17 amino acids. Both 60 Vbeta primers and 13 Jbeta primers went into the PCR. In the study's own analysis: Later reanalysis found around 74 million unique TCR beta chains, about 11 million of them shared. Libraries were prepared by immunoSEQ multiplex PCR; TCRdb keeps only in-frame clonotypes and omits some of them. D and trimming come from the DNA, and the V and J calls and clone size come from that table. The table includes about 120,000 clones, roughly 80% detected once. This clone was picked up one time.

The chain links TRBV6-1 to TRBJ2-3, with 8 bases that match TRBD2. Input material: PBMCs. The TCR sequence derives from a female donor in good health and CMV-seropositive. The CDR3 DNA is TGTGCCAGCAGTGGACGGGGGGGCCGCTCGTCAGCAGATACGCAGTATTTT. Protein: CASSGRGGRSSADTQYF.